What follows are 3 T cell receptor beta chains derived from one specimen sequenced in a study of cytomegalovirus exposure and HLA in healthy donors. Only in-frame clones appear in the TCRdb table, and some are missing; sequencing was by immunoSEQ multiplex PCR. The sample carries approximately 120,000 clones, 88% recorded once. Input material: PBMCs. Every receptor here comes from a woman in her late teens or twenties in good health and CMV-seronegative.

The rearrangement uses TRBV10-3 and TRBJ1-1, with TRBD1 matching over 9 bases. From germline, CDR1 is ENHRY and CDR2 SYGVKD. The V segment lost 6 bases and the J segment 4 bases; nucleotides outside the gene matches: 9. The CDR3 is made up of 15 amino acids. The CDR3 loop reads CAIRGQGIGVTEAFF. The CDR3 DNA reads as TGTGCCATCAGGGGACAGGGCATCGGGGTCACTGAAGCTTTCTTT.

The chain uses TRBV7-5 and TRBJ2-1; TRBD2, the table's D call, lacks a check against the DNA. TRBV7-5 is reported as a pseudogene. This CDR3 spans 17 amino acids. The CDR3 bases are TGTGTCAGAAGCTTAACCCTGACTAGCGTCTCCTACAATGAGCAGTTCTTC. As protein: CVRSLTLTSVSYNEQFF.

The J gene is TRBJ2-2, the V gene TRBV7-2; no definite D call. Germline assignment: CDR1 SGHTA and CDR2 FQGNSA. The ends were cut back, 1 base at V and 1 base at J, with 7 bases in the middle. This CDR3 comprises 15 residues. This CDR3 is CASSLGSGNTGELFF. In DNA, the CDR3 is TGTGCCAGCAGCTTAGGATCGGGGAACACCGGGGAGCTGTTTTTT. The whole variable domain, remainder taken from reference TRBV7-2 and TRBJ2-2, is GAGVSQSPSNKVTEKGKDVELRCDPISGHTALYWYRQSLGQGLEFLIYFQGNSAPDKSGLPSDRFSAERTGGSVSTLTIQRTQQEDSAVYLCASSLGSGNTGELFFGEGSRLTVL.